The sequence of this TCR beta chain was determined in a study of blood T cell repertoires in COVID-19. Study as a whole: Acute and convalescent COVID-19 specimens originated in the United States, Italy and Spain. PBMCs, B-cell-depleted T cells, or T cells were the source of the cDNA or gDNA that made up the material.

Germline V gives CDR1 SGHRS, CDR2 YFSETQ. After removal of 5 bases from V and 4 bases from J, the junction contained 19 bases not matched to a gene. The CDR3 spans 18 residues. In the original processing: Quantification of nucleated cells was approximated via reference gene primer amplification. Profiling relied on immunoSEQ multiplex PCR, and the TCRdb table lists in-frame clones only, not all of them. That table supplies the V and J calls and clone size; D and trimming were determined from the DNA. Of over 30,000 clones in the sample, approximately 91% are singletons; the top ten hold approximately 15%.

The TCR originated in a human donor with active COVID-19. The donor label of this sample is uncertain. V is TRBV5-1 and J is TRBJ1-2; 8 positions agree with TRBD1. The sample consisted of peripheral blood. For the CDR3, the DNA is TGCGCCAGCAGACCGACCCCCACTCCAGGGGGCGCGGGCTATGGCTACACCTTC. Its translation: CASRPTPTPGGAGYGYTF.